Described below is a single TCR beta chain sequence and its context. Only in-frame clones appear in the TCRdb table, and some are missing; sequencing was by immunoSEQ multiplex PCR. The data hold 15,000 to 20,000 clones, with 70% to 90% observed a single time. The data were obtained in a study of immune evolution from preneoplasia to lung adenocarcinoma. Germline CDR1 and CDR2: MDHEN and SYDVKM. V shed 4 bases and J shed 8 bases, with 20 bases lying between them. CDR3 length: 16 residues. This receptor was obtained from a person aged 65-85 years with invasive lung adenocarcinoma. This chain links TRBV28 with TRBJ1-4; a weak D match, TRBD1 (5 bases). The sequenced material came from FFPE invasive lung adenocarcinoma tissue. The CDR3 bases are TGTGCCAGCAGTTCACCCCGACAGTCCGGAAAAGAAAAACTGTTTTTT. Amino acid sequence: CASSSPRQSGKEKLFF.